Reported below is one T cell receptor (beta chain). Its antigen is unknown. Execution of the assay was at deep level. Using immunoSEQ multiplex PCR, the repertoire was profiled, and TCRdb retains in-frame clones only, with some absent. Here the sample spans millions of clones, around 95% being singletons. In germline, CDR1 is SGHRS, CDR2 YFSETQ. The junction had 9 bases not matched to a gene; V was cut back by 4 bases and J by 5 bases. The CDR3 contains 16 residues. This record belongs to a study of shared clonotypes between healthy human individuals. The donor population consisted of healthy HIV-negative adults with no recent acute infections or vaccinations. Nashville, Tennessee was home to all donors, who were Caucasian adults. Study-wide results and limits: Relative to clonotypes present in all four donors, those not shared had lower generation probabilities.

The chain employs TRBV5-1 and TRBJ2-1; 10 nucleotides agree with TRBD2. What was sequenced was naive CD4+ T cells sorted from blood. Subset denoted: CD45RA+ positively selected. The clonotype was recovered from a man aged 18 to 30 in good health. CDR3 in DNA: TGCGCCAGCAGCATACCCAGCGGGAGGGCCCACAATGAGCAGTTCTTC. Amino acids: CASSIPSGRAHNEQFF.